This T cell receptor (beta chain) comes out of a study of blood T cell repertoires in COVID-19. Study summary: In each case, the material was cDNA or gDNA derived from T cells, B-cell-depleted T cells, or PBMCs.

Germline CDR1 and CDR2: SGHNT and YENEEA. Between the trimmed V and J ends, which lost 1 base and 6 bases, there was a span of 13 bases. This CDR3 region has 14 residues. This table comes from immunoSEQ multiplex PCR, and its TCRdb copy is limited to in-frame clones, with some not included. The table has about 260,000 clones, about 80% seen once. The sample was peripheral blood. The chain uses TRBV11-3 and TRBJ2-7; D is uncertain. The TCR originated in a woman older than 75 with acute or convalescent COVID-19. The CDR3 region has the DNA TGTGCCAGCAGCTTAGGCGGTGTTGGTACCGAGCAGTACTTC. As protein: CASSLGGVGTEQYF.